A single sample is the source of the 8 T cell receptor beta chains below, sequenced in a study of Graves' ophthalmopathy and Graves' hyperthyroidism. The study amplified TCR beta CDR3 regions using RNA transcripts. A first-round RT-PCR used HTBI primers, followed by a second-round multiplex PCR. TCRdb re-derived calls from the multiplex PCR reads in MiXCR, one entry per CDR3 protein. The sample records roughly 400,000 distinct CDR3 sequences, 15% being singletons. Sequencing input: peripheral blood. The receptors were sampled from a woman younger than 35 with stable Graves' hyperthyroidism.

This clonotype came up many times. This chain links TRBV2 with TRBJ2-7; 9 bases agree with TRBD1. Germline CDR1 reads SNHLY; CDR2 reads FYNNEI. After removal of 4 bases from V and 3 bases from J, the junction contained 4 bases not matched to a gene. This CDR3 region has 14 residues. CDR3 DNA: TGTGCCAGCAGTGCCGGGACAGGGAACTACGAGCAGTACTTC. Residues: CASSAGTGNYEQYF.

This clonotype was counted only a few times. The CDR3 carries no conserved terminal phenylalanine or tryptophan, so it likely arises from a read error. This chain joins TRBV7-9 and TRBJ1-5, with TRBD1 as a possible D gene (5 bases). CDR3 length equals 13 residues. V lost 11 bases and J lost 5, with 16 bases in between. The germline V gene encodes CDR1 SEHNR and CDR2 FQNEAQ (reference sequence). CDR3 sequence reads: CAVGADGYQPQHL. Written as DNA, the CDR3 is TGTGCCGTCGGGGCCGACGGATATCAGCCCCAGCATCTT.

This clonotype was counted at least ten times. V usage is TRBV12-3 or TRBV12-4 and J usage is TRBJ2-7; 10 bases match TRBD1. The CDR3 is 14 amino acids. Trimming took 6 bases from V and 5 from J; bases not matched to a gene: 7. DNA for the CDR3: TGTGCCAGCAGCTACCGGGACAGGGGACACGAGCAGTACTTC. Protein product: CASSYRDRGHEQYF.

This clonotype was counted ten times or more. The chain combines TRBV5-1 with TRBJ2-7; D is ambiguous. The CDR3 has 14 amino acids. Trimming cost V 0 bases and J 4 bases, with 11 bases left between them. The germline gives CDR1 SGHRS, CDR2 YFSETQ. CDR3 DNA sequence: TGCGCCAGCAGCTTGGAAGGTAGCTATTACGAGCAGTACTTC. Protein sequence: CASSLEGSYYEQYF.

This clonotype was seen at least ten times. The chain's CDR3 is CASSLEVGKPLHF. The CDR3, as DNA: TGTGCCAGCAGCTTAGAGGTGGGGAAACCCCTCCACTTT. V and J are TRBV7-2 and TRBJ1-6; D is unresolved. The CDR3 has 13 residues. With 1 base removed from V and 12 bases from J, the gap between germline ends came to 10 bases. Germline assignment: CDR1 SGHTA and CDR2 FQGNSA. Complete variable domain (other parts from reference TRBV7-2 and TRBJ1-6): GAGVSQSPSNKVTEKGKDVELRCDPISGHTALYWYRQSLGQGLEFLIYFQGNSAPDKSGLPSDRFSAERTGGSVSTLTIQRTQQEDSAVYLCASSLEVGKPLHFGNGTRLTVT.

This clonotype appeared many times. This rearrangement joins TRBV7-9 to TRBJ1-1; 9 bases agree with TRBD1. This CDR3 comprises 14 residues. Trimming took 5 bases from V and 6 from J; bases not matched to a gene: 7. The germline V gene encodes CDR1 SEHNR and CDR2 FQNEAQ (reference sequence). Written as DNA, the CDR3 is TGTGCCAGCAGCCTGGGACAGGGATGGCCTGAAGCTTTCTTT. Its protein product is CASSLGQGWPEAFF.

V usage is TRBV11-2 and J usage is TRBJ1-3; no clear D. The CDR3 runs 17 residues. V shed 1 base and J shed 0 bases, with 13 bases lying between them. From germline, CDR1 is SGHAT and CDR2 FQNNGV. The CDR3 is CASSLGRVGVSGNTIYF. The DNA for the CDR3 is TGTGCCAGCAGCTTAGGGAGGGTTGGGGTCTCTGGAAACACCATATATTTT.

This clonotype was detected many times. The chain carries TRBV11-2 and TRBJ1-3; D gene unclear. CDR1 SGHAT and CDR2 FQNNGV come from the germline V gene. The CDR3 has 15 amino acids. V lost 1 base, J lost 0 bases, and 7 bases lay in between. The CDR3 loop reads CASSLVSNSGNTIYF. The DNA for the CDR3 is TGTGCCAGCAGCTTAGTATCGAACTCTGGAAACACCATATATTTT.